Each of the 30 T cell receptor beta chains below was sequenced from the same sample in a study of blood T cell repertoires in COVID-19. The method was immunoSEQ multiplex PCR; TCRdb's version includes in-frame clones alone and lacks a portion of them. This sample carries some 80,000 clones, roughly 85% of them seen once, and the ten largest clones take less than 40%. The sample consisted of peripheral blood. The receptors derive from a woman between 65 and 79 years old with acute or convalescent COVID-19.

The rearrangement links TRBV6-6 to TRBJ2-2; 10 nucleotides align to TRBD1. Germline-derived CDR1 and CDR2 are MNHNY and SVGAGI (reference sequence). Losses at the gene ends were 6 bases for V and 2 bases for J; bases not matched to a gene: 3. The CDR3 contains 15 residues. DNA for the CDR3: TGTGCCAGCAGCCGGGACAGGGGAAACACCGGGGAGCTGTTTTTT. This gives the protein CASSRDRGNTGELFF.

V gene TRBV24-1 combines with J gene TRBJ2-1; 9 bases agree with TRBD2. The ends lost 3 bases at V and 2 bases at J; junction bases unmatched: 10. The CDR3 runs 18 residues. Germline V gene data show CDR1 as KGHDR and CDR2 as SFDVKD. The CDR3 reads CATSDPSSGSDTYNEQFF. The CDR3, as DNA: TGTGCCACCAGTGATCCCAGTAGCGGGAGCGACACCTACAATGAGCAGTTCTTC.

V gene TRBV24-1 combines with J gene TRBJ2-1, with 8 bases that match TRBD1. CDR3 size: 14 residues. Germline loops: CDR1 KGHDR, CDR2 SFDVKD. Unmatched junction bases numbered 7, after V lost 9 bases and J lost 4 bases. The CDR3 sequence is CATETGDLYNEQFF. In nucleotides, the CDR3 is TGTGCCACCGAGACAGGGGATCTATACAATGAGCAGTTCTTC.

V usage is TRBV5-5 and J usage is TRBJ1-2, with D perhaps TRBD1 (6 bases). The CDR3 consists of 15 residues. Germline CDR1 and CDR2: SGHKS and YYEKEE (reference sequence). V lost 0 bases, J lost 3 bases, and 12 bases lay in between. CDR3 sequence reads: CASSLEGQGYYGYTF. The DNA of the CDR3 is TGTGCCAGCAGCTTGGAGGGGCAGGGGTACTATGGCTACACCTTC.

This clone was picked up a small number of times. V gene TRBV27 combines with J gene TRBJ2-7, with D uncertain. Germline CDR1 is MNHEY and CDR2 is SMNVEV (reference sequence). Trimming removed 5 bases from V and 1 base from J, with 3 bases in between. This CDR3 contains 11 residues. As DNA, the CDR3 is TGTGCCAGCAGTCAGTCCTACGAGCAGTACTTC. This sequence encodes CASSQSYEQYF.

The chain employs TRBV5-4 and TRBJ2-5, with 7 bases matching TRBD1. This CDR3 is built from 13 residues. Germline V gene data show CDR1 as SGHNT and CDR2 as YYREEE (reference sequence). V lost 4 bases, J lost 1 base, and 1 base stayed unmatched. As DNA, the CDR3 is TGTGCCAGCAGCGGGGACAGCCAAGAGACCCAGTACTTC. Translated: CASSGDSQETQYF.

In the case of this clone: This same CDR3 is encoded by further DNA sequences in the sample. The CDR3 nucleotides are TGTGCCAGCAGCCCGGACAGGGATCAGCCCCAGCATTTT. It encodes CASSPDRDQPQHF. The chain has TRBV7-8 and TRBJ1-5, with 8 positions matching TRBD1. Germline CDR1 reads SGHVS; CDR2 reads FQNEAQ. This CDR3 spans 13 amino acids. After removal of 5 bases from V and 5 bases from J, the junction contained 2 bases not matched to a gene. Full variable domain (outside the CDR3, taken from reference TRBV7-8 and TRBJ1-5): GAGVSQSPRYKVAKRGQDVALRCDPISGHVSLFWYQQALGQGPEFLTYFQNEAQLDKSGLPSDRFFAERPEGSVSTLKIQRTQQEDSAVYLCASSPDRDQPQHFGDGTRLSIL.

The chain joins TRBV5-4 to TRBJ1-1; no firm D call. This CDR3 is 15 amino acids long. The ends were cut back, 3 bases at V and 2 bases at J, with 14 bases in the middle. Germline assignment: CDR1 SGHNT and CDR2 YYREEE (reference sequence). This chain's CDR3 is CASSSSGIANTEAFF. CDR3 in DNA: TGTGCCAGCAGCTCCTCCGGGATAGCCAACACTGAAGCTTTCTTT.

This chain joins TRBV7-8 and TRBJ1-4, with 10 bases lining up with TRBD1. Germline assignment: CDR1 SGHVS and CDR2 FQNEAQ. V was clipped by 5 bases and J by 4 bases; unmatched bases: 10. The CDR3 has 17 residues. For the CDR3, the DNA is TGTGCCAGCAGCGCGGGACAGGGGCAAAGTTTTAATGAAAAACTGTTTTTT. As protein: CASSAGQGQSFNEKLFF.

CDR3 residues: CASSNGLGAGSYEQYF. The CDR3 DNA reads TGTGCCAGCAGCAATGGTTTAGGGGCAGGGTCCTACGAGCAGTACTTC. The V call is TRBV14, the J call TRBJ2-7; D perhaps matches TRBD1 (5 bases). Trimming took off 5 bases at V and 1 base at J, with 18 bases between the two ends. Germline loops: CDR1 SGHDN, CDR2 FVKESK. The CDR3 length is 16 residues. Based on the CDR3 plus reference TRBV14 and TRBJ2-7, the full variable domain is EAGVTQFPSHSVIEKGQTVTLRCDPISGHDNLYWYRRVMGKEIKFLLHFVKESKQDESGMPNNRFLAERTGGTYSTLKVQPAELEDSGVYFCASSNGLGAGSYEQYFGPGTRLTVT.

The chain carries TRBV4-1 and TRBJ1-3, with 8 bases aligning to TRBD1. The CDR3 loop spans 18 amino acids. The V and J ends lost 3 bases and 0 bases, in that order; junction bases with no gene match: 10. Looked up from germline, CDR1 is MGHRA and CDR2 is YSYEKL. DNA for the CDR3: TGCGCCAGCAGCCATCCCATCACGGACAGGGCCTCTGGAAACACCATATATTTT. Protein product: CASSHPITDRASGNTIYF.

This chain joins TRBV29-1 and TRBJ1-4; 9 nucleotides agree with TRBD1. CDR1 is SQVTM, CDR2 ANQGSEA, per germline. The CDR3 sequence is 17 residues long. J was trimmed by 2 bases and V by 5 bases; bases with no gene match: 12. The CDR3 loop reads CSVSTFRDRGTNEKLFF. In DNA form, the CDR3 reads TGCAGCGTTTCTACTTTTCGAGACAGGGGGACTAATGAAAAACTGTTTTTT.

V is TRBV7-9 and J is TRBJ2-3; no definite D call. Germline-derived CDR1 and CDR2 are SEHNR and FQNEAQ (reference sequence). This CDR3 comprises 11 residues. The V end lost 3 bases, the J end lost 6 bases, and 4 bases lay between the germline ends. CDR3: CASSFMDTQYF. In DNA form, the CDR3 reads TGTGCCAGCAGCTTCATGGATACGCAGTATTTT.

Here the CDR3 DNA reads TGTGCCAGCAGTTACTCCCCCTCCGGGACAGGACAAGAGACCCAGTACTTC. Protein: CASSYSPSGTGQETQYF. This rearrangement joins TRBV6-2 or TRBV6-3 to TRBJ2-5, with 8 bases matching TRBD1. V lost 0 bases, J lost 2 bases, and 8 bases stayed unmatched. There are 17 residues in the CDR3. The germline V gene has CDR1 MNHEY and CDR2 SVGEGT.

V and J are TRBV11-2 and TRBJ1-6; D gene uncertain. V dropped 5 bases and J dropped 7 bases, with 12 bases sitting between them. The germline V gene has CDR1 SGHAT and CDR2 FQNNGV. The CDR3 sequence is 14 residues long. CDR3 DNA: TGTGCCAGCAGCATCCTCGGAGGGAATTCACCCCTCCACTTT. As protein: CASSILGGNSPLHF.

The genes are TRBV4-2 and TRBJ2-3; 10 nucleotides line up with TRBD1. The CDR3 is 16 residues long. Germline V gives CDR1 LGHNA, CDR2 YNFKEQ. V shed 1 base and J 3 bases; nucleotides not matched to a gene: 4. The CDR3 bases are TGTGCCAGCAGCCAAGTGACAGGGGGCCAGACAGATACGCAGTATTTT. It translates to CASSQVTGGQTDTQYF.

CDR3 nucleotides: TGTGCCAGCAGTGTAAGAGGAGACCTTAGCAATCAGCCCCAGCATTTT. Its protein product is CASSVRGDLSNQPQHF. V usage is TRBV2 and J usage is TRBJ1-5; no firm D call. The germline V gene encodes CDR1 SNHLY and CDR2 FYNNEI. The CDR3 consists of 16 residues. V dropped 4 bases and J dropped 0 bases, with 13 bases sitting between them.

The CDR3 sequence is CASSTFGGTGELFF. The CDR3 bases are TGTGCCAGCAGCACGTTCGGGGGGACCGGGGAGCTGTTTTTT. V gene TRBV7-9 combines with J gene TRBJ2-2; TRBD2 matches at 7 bases. This CDR3 has 14 residues. Germline V lookup: CDR1 SEHNR, CDR2 FQNEAQ (reference sequence). V was pared by 5 bases and J by 5 bases, with 5 bases of the junction left unmatched. The full variable domain, its missing parts supplied by reference TRBV7-9 and TRBJ2-2, is DTGVSQNPRHKITKRGQNVTFRCDPISEHNRLYWYRQTLGQGPEFLTYFQNEAQLEKSRLLSDRFSAERPKGSFSTLEIQRTEQGDSAMYLCASSTFGGTGELFFGEGSRLTVL.

The chain links TRBV5-4 to TRBJ2-1, with TRBD2 as a possible D gene (5 bases). With 0 bases removed from V and 5 bases from J, the gap between germline ends came to 15 bases. The length of the CDR3 is 16 residues. Looked up from germline, CDR1 is SGHNT and CDR2 is YYREEE (reference sequence). The DNA of the CDR3 is TGTGCCAGCAGCTTGGAAGGGAGTGTCATTAACAATGAGCAGTTCTTC. Translated: CASSLEGSVINNEQFF.

The chain combines TRBV3-1 (or the pseudogene TRBV3-2) with TRBJ2-5; possibly TRBD1 for D (7 bases). The CDR3 extends over 14 amino acids. Trimming shortened V by 4 bases and J by 7 bases, and 16 bases separated the two germline ends. Germline CDR1 is LGHDT and CDR2 is YNNKEL (reference sequence). CDR3 sequence reads: CASSLRGALGTQYF. The CDR3 bases are TGTGCCAGCAGCCTCAGGGGGGCGCTTGGGACCCAGTACTTC.

The chain employs TRBV6-4 and TRBJ2-6; 8 bases align to TRBD1. J lost 0 bases, V lost 4 bases, and 8 bases had no gene match. The germline gives CDR1 MRHNA, CDR2 SNTAGT. The CDR3 extends over 18 amino acids. The chain's CDR3 is CASSAPTGANSGANVLTF. In DNA form, the CDR3 reads TGTGCCAGCAGTGCCCCGACAGGGGCAAACTCTGGGGCCAACGTCCTGACTTTC.

The chain is built from TRBV11-2 and TRBJ2-7; TRBD2 aligns across 7 bases. From germline, CDR1 is SGHAT and CDR2 FQNNGV. V lost 3 bases to trimming and J lost 2 bases; unmatched junction nucleotides: 10. The CDR3 length is 16 residues. As DNA, the CDR3 is TGTGCCAGCAGCTTTGGGGGTAGCGGGTTAACCTACGAGCAGTACTTC. Translated, it gives CASSFGGSGLTYEQYF.

J is TRBJ2-1 and V is TRBV7-8; D remains ambiguous. CDR3 size: 13 residues. Trimming removed 2 bases from V and 5 bases from J, with 7 bases in between. Germline CDR1 SGHVS, CDR2 FQNEAQ. CDR3 DNA: TGTGCCAGCAGCTTAAACCCAGACAATGAGCAGTTCTTC. Encoded protein: CASSLNPDNEQFF.

The genes are TRBV5-6 and TRBJ1-4; D uncertain. V dropped 5 bases and J dropped 4 bases, with 12 bases sitting between them. From germline, CDR1 is SGHDT and CDR2 YYEEEE. The CDR3 totals 14 residues. The CDR3 DNA is TGTGCCAGCAGGTTCGGGAGCTATAATGAAAAACTGTTTTTT. It specifies CASRFGSYNEKLFF.

V usage is TRBV10-3 and J usage is TRBJ2-5; tentative D call: TRBD1 (6 bases). V gave up 0 bases and J gave up 2 bases, with 10 bases separating them. CDR1 and CDR2 (germline): ENHRY, SYGVKD. CDR3 length: 15 residues. CDR3 amino acids: CAISESLGGQETQYF. Here the CDR3 DNA reads TGTGCCATCAGTGAGTCGTTAGGGGGTCAAGAGACCCAGTACTTC.

This clone occurred once. The J gene is TRBJ2-2, the V gene TRBV2; D may be TRBD2 (5 bases). Per the germline V gene, CDR1 is SNHLY and CDR2 is FYNNEI. CDR3 length: 13 amino acids. Trimming took off 6 bases at V and 5 bases at J, with 10 bases between the two ends. The CDR3 DNA follows: TGTGCCAGCAGCCCGGAGGCGACCGGGGAGCTGTTTTTT. Translation gives CASSPEATGELFF.

V and J are TRBV7-8 and TRBJ2-1; 9 positions agree with TRBD1. CDR3 length: 16 residues. Trimming cost V 1 base and J 5 bases; bases outside gene matches: 6. The germline V gene has CDR1 SGHVS and CDR2 FQNEAQ. The CDR3 DNA reads TGTGCCAGCAGCTTAGATCGGACAGGGGCCAACAATGAGCAGTTCTTC. Amino acid sequence: CASSLDRTGANNEQFF.

This clone is medium-sized within its sample. The V call is TRBV3-1 (or the pseudogene TRBV3-2), the J call TRBJ2-7, with D perhaps TRBD2 (5 bases). Trimming left V 6 bases short and J 1 base short, with 7 bases between. CDR1 LGHDT and CDR2 YNNKEL come from the germline V gene (reference sequence). This CDR3 has 12 amino acids. The CDR3 DNA reads TGTGCCAGCAGGTCGGGGTCCTACGAGCAGTACTTC. Protein sequence: CASRSGSYEQYF.

The chain employs TRBV5-1 and TRBJ2-5; the D gene is possibly TRBD2 (6 bases). The ends were cut back, 4 bases at V and 2 bases at J, with 12 bases in the middle. Germline V gene sequence: CDR1 SGHRS, CDR2 YFSETQ. The length of the CDR3 is 14 residues. The CDR3 region is CASSGWGDQETQYF. CDR3 sequence (DNA): TGCGCCAGCAGCGGATGGGGGGATCAAGAGACCCAGTACTTC.

The chain recombines TRBV18 with TRBJ1-1; TRBD1 is a possible D gene (5 bases). CDR3 size: 13 residues. Trimming took 4 bases from V and 12 from J, leaving 18 bases between them. CDR1 and CDR2 (germline): KGHSH, LQKENI. Here the CDR3 reads CASSQDGGLSSFF. In nucleotides, the CDR3 is TGTGCCAGCTCACAAGACGGGGGACTCAGTTCTTTCTTT.